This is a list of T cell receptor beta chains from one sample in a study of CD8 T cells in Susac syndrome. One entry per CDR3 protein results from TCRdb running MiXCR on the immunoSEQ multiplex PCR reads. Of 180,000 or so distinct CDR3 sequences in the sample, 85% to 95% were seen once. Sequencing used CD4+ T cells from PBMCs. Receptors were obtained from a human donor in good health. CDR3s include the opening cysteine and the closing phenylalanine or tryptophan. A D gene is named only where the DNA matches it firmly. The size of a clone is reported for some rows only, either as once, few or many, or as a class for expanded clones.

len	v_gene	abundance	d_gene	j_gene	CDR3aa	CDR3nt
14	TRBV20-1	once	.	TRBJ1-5	CSASKGAGITPQHF	TGCAGTGCTAGTAAAGGGGCAGGGATTACGCCCCAGCATTTT
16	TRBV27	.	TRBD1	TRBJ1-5	CASSTRQGLSNQPQHF	TGTGCCAGCAGTACCCGACAGGGGCTGAGCAATCAGCCCCAGCATTTT
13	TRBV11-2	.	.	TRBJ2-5	CASSWLTVETQYF	TGTGCCAGCAGCTGGCTTACCGTGGAGACCCAGTACTTC
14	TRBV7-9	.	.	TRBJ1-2	CASSPQGLTDGYTF	TGTGCCAGCAGCCCACAGGGATTGACGGATGGCTACACCTTC
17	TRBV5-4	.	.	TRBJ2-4	CASSLAGDILSKNIQYF	TGTGCCAGCAGCTTGGCTGGGGACATCTTATCCAAAAACATTCAGTACTTC
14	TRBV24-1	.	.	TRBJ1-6	CATSRGKENSPLHF	TGTGCCACCAGTCGGGGAAAGGAAAATTCACCCCTCCACTTT
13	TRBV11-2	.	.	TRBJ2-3	CASSLPSTDTQYF	TGTGCCAGCAGCTTACCAAGCACAGATACGCAGTATTTT
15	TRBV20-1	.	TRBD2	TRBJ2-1	CSARPGLAGVGEQFF	TGCAGTGCTAGACCCGGACTAGCGGGAGTAGGAGAGCAGTTCTTC
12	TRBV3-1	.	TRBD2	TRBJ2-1	CASSHSGREQFF	TGTGCCAGCTCCCACAGCGGGAGGGAGCAGTTCTTC
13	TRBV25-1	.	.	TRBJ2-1	CASCPGARGEQFF	TGTGCCAGCTGCCCCGGGGCTAGAGGTGAGCAGTTCTTC
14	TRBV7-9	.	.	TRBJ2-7	CASSRQKNSYEQYF	TGTGCCAGCAGCCGACAGAAAAACTCCTACGAGCAGTACTTC
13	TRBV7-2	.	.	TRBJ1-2	CASSSGTARGYTF	TGTGCCAGCAGCTCAGGGACGGCACGCGGCTACACCTTC
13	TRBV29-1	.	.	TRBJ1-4	CSATGSANEKLFF	TGCAGCGCCACTGGATCAGCTAATGAAAAACTGTTTTTT
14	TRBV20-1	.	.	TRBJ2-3	CSARSGTYPDTQYF	TGCAGTGCTAGATCCGGGACCTACCCAGATACGCAGTATTTT
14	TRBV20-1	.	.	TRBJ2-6	CSARAASGANVLTF	TGCAGTGCTAGAGCAGCCTCTGGGGCCAACGTCCTGACTTTC
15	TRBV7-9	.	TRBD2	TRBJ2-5	CASSLGLGLGETQYF	TGTGCCAGCAGCCTCGGACTAGGATTGGGGGAGACCCAGTACTTC
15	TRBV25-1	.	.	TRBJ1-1	CASEGANRLGTEAFF	TGTGCCAGCGAGGGAGCGAACCGCCTGGGAACTGAAGCTTTCTTT
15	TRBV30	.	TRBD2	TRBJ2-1	CAWSRGLAGVNEQFF	TGTGCCTGGAGTCGAGGACTAGCGGGAGTCAATGAGCAGTTCTTC
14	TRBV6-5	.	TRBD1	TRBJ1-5	CASSPTGSDQPQHF	TGTGCCAGCAGCCCGACAGGGAGTGATCAGCCCCAGCATTTT
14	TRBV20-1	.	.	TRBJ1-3	CSAPDGYSGNTIYF	TGCAGTGCTCCGGACGGATACTCTGGAAACACCATATATTTT
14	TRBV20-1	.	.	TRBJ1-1	CSARVGVENTEAFF	TGCAGTGCTAGAGTAGGGGTCGAGAACACTGAAGCTTTCTTT
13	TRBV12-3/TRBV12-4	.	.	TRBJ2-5	CASSFSNQETQYF	TGTGCCAGCAGTTTTTCGAACCAAGAGACCCAGTACTTC
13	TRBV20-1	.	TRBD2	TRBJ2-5	CSAPPGGKETQYF	TGCAGTGCTCCCCCGGGAGGGAAGGAGACCCAGTACTTC
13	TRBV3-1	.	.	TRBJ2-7	CASSPGPEHEQYF	TGTGCCAGCAGCCCCGGACCAGAGCACGAGCAGTACTTC
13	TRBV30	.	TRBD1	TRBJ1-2	CAWSETGGRGYTF	TGTGCCTGGAGTGAGACAGGGGGACGTGGCTACACCTTC
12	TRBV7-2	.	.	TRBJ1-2	CASRALNYGYTF	TGTGCCAGCAGGGCATTGAACTATGGCTACACCTTC
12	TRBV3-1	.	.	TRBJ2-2	CASSQLAGELFF	TGTGCCAGCAGCCAGCTGGCCGGGGAGCTGTTTTTT
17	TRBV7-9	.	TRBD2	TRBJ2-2	CASSSGSGTNPTGELFF	TGTGCCAGCAGCTCCGGTTCCGGGACTAACCCCACCGGGGAGCTGTTTTTT
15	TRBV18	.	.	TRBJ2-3	CASSQAFERTDTQYF	TGTGCCAGCTCACAGGCTTTCGAGCGCACAGATACGCAGTATTTT